Below, one TCR beta chain is given with its context. Its antigen is still unknown. The data originate from a study of CD8 T cells in Susac syndrome. Study findings and constraints: The TCR sequencing and HLA analysis in the study involved a relatively small number of individuals, as the study acknowledged.

The germline V gene has CDR1 SGHRS and CDR2 YFSETQ. The CDR3 is 16 amino acids. Trimming removed 5 bases from V and 2 bases from J; junction bases left unmatched: 9. RNA in amounts of roughly 0.5 to 1 ug was reverse transcribed with random hexamers. Amplification of TCR beta CDR3 spanned 54 Vbeta and 13 Jbeta via immunoSEQ multiplex PCR. TCRdb reprocessed the immunoSEQ multiplex PCR reads via MiXCR and lists one record per CDR3 protein. This sample has approximately 170,000 distinct CDR3 sequences, with 92% found just once. From blood CD8+ and CD4+ T cells, TCR beta sequences were generated. Sequenced sample: CD4+ T cells from PBMCs. This TCR was sampled from a human donor in good health. The V and J genes are TRBV5-1 and TRBJ2-2; TRBD1 agrees at 7 bases. CDR3 in DNA: TGCGCCAGCAGATACTCCGGGACAGCAAACACCGGGGAGCTGTTTTTT. Amino acids: CASRYSGTANTGELFF. The entire variable domain, with the rest obtained from reference TRBV5-1 and TRBJ2-2, is as follows: KAGVTQTPRYLIKTRGQQVTLSCSPISGHRSVSWYQQTPGQGLQFLFEYFSETQRNKGNFPGRFSGRQFSNSRSEMNVSTLELGDSALYLCASRYSGTANTGELFFGEGSRLTVL.